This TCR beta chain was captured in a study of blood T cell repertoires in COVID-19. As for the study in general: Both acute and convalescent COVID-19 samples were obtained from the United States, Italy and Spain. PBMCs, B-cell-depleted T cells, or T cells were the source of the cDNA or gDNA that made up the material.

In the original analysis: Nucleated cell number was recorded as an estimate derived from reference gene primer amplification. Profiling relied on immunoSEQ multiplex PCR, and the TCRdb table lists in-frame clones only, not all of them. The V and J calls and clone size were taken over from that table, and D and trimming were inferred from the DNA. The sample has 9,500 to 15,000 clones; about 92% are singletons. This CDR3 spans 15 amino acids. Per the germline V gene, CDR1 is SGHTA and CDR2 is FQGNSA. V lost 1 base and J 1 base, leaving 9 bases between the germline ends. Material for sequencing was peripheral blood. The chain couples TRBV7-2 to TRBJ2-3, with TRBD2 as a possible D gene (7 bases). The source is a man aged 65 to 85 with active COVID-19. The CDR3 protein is CASSLGGGRTDTQYF. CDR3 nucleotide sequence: TGTGCCAGCAGCTTAGGGGGGGGGCGCACAGATACGCAGTATTTT.